The 7 T cell receptor beta chains listed next were all sequenced from one sample in a study of cytomegalovirus exposure and HLA in healthy donors. Primers for the PCR totalled 60 Vbeta and 13 Jbeta. TCRdb keeps only in-frame clones here, not all; method: immunoSEQ multiplex PCR. The data show 160,000 or so clones, about four fifths seen once. The source material was PBMCs. The origin of the receptors is a man aged 25 to 40 in good health and CMV-seronegative.

The chain links TRBV18 to TRBJ1-1, with D possibly TRBD1 on 5 matching bases. The ends were cut back, 3 bases at V and 3 bases at J, with 17 bases in the middle. Per germline, CDR1 KGHSH and CDR2 LQKENI. The CDR3 is made up of 16 amino acids. The chain's CDR3 is CASSPFLKGKDTEAFF. In nucleotides, the CDR3 is TGTGCCAGCTCACCTTTCCTAAAGGGGAAGGACACTGAAGCTTTCTTT.

The chain employs TRBV7-3 and TRBJ1-1, with 7 positions matching TRBD1. Germline-derived CDR1 and CDR2 are SGHTA and FQGTGA. CDR3 size: 14 residues. J lost 1 base, V lost 5 bases, and 4 bases had no gene match. The CDR3 DNA follows: TGTGCCAGCAGCGAACAGGGGCGGAACACTGAAGCTTTCTTT. Residues: CASSEQGRNTEAFF.

The chain is built from TRBV13 and TRBJ2-7, with D perhaps matching TRBD2 (7 bases). The CDR3 extends over 15 amino acids. The V end was cut by 5 bases, the J end by 1 base, with 15 bases between. From germline, CDR1 is PRHDT and CDR2 FYEKMQ (reference sequence). CDR3 coding DNA: TGTGCCAGCAGCGGGGGCGGGGGAGGATCCTACGAGCAGTACTTC. Translating gives CASSGGGGGSYEQYF.

The chain carries TRBV9 and TRBJ2-1, with D unclear. This CDR3 contains 16 residues. V dropped 0 bases and J dropped 4 bases, with 14 bases sitting between them. Germline CDR1 reads SGDLS; CDR2 reads YYNGEE. The CDR3 region is CASSVDLSALYNEQFF. In DNA, the CDR3 is TGTGCCAGCAGCGTAGATTTATCCGCGTTGTACAATGAGCAGTTCTTC.

CDR3 protein: CSLGQQGGYTF. In nucleotides, the CDR3 is TGCAGCCTGGGACAGCAGGGCGGCTACACCTTC. This sequence joins TRBV29-1 and TRBJ1-2; 7 bases agree with TRBD1. With 8 bases clipped from V and 8 bases from J, the junction kept 8 bases outside the gene matches. Germline V gene lookup returns CDR1 SQVTM and CDR2 ANQGSEA. This CDR3 is 11 amino acids long. Based on the CDR3 plus reference TRBV29-1 and TRBJ1-2, the full variable domain is SAVISQKPSRDICQRGTSLTIQCQVDSQVTMMFWYRQQPGQSLTLIATANQGSEATYESGFVIDKFPISRPNLTFSTLTVSNMSPEDSSIYLCSLGQQGGYTFGSGTRLTVV.

This chain connects TRBV6-5 to TRBJ1-6; 9 nucleotides align to TRBD1. CDR3 length: 13 amino acids. The ends lost 4 bases at V and 10 bases at J; junction bases unmatched: 2. Looked up from germline, CDR1 is MNHEY and CDR2 is SVGAGI. This chain's CDR3 is CASSFDRGSPLHF. The CDR3 bases are TGTGCCAGCAGTTTCGACAGGGGGTCACCCCTCCACTTT.

This sequence joins TRBV9 and TRBJ2-7; TRBD2 matches at 7 bases. CDR3 size: 15 residues. V was clipped by 4 bases and J by 2 bases; unmatched bases: 9. Germline lookup yields CDR1 SGDLS and CDR2 YYNGEE. CDR3 loop: CASSSFEGGPYEQYF. CDR3 bases: TGTGCCAGCAGCTCCTTCGAGGGAGGGCCCTACGAGCAGTACTTC.